This T cell receptor (beta chain) was retrieved from a study of cytomegalovirus exposure and HLA in healthy donors. Study details: Among the approximately 400 genotyped donors, 70% to 85% were placed in the Caucasian-associated ancestry cluster.

Vbeta (60) and Jbeta (13) primers were used in the PCR. Measured with immunoSEQ multiplex PCR; TCRdb has only the in-frame clones, and not every one. The sample includes more than 45,000 clones, around 80% of them seen just once. CDR3 size: 15 residues. In germline, CDR1 is SGHTS, CDR2 YDEGEE. The junction had 10 bases not matched to a gene; V was cut back by 7 bases and J by 10 bases. Study results and caveats: Earlier results showed most TCR beta V segments being productive about 87% or about 30% of the time.

Worth noting for this clone: Its target is unknown.

The receptor was derived from a man in his forties or fifties in good health and CMV-seronegative. The material sequenced was PBMCs. The chain couples TRBV5-8 to TRBJ1-6; 11 bases agree with TRBD1. The CDR3: CASSYPGQGESPLHF. CDR3 bases: TGTGCCAGCTCTTACCCGGGACAGGGGGAATCACCCCTCCACTTT.